Shown below are 30 T cell receptor beta chains from a single sample sequenced in a study of neoadjuvant nivolumab and ipilimumab in lung cancer. The assay was immunoSEQ multiplex PCR, and TCRdb's table has in-frame clones only and misses some. The sample lists 40,000 to 60,000 clones; roughly 91% were seen once. The input for sequencing was blood, taken before neoadjuvant nivolumab, alone or with ipilimumab. The origin of the receptors is an adult with non-small cell lung cancer. Some clones in this sample may be carry-over from other donors' samples.

This chain joins TRBV7-9 and TRBJ2-7, with 7 positions matching TRBD2. After removal of 3 bases from V and 3 bases from J, the junction contained 8 bases not matched to a gene. Germline V gives CDR1 SEHNR, CDR2 FQNEAQ (reference sequence). The CDR3 covers 15 residues. CDR3 region: CASSLGSGASYEQYF. The CDR3 region has the DNA TGTGCCAGCAGCTTGGGGAGCGGGGCTAGCTACGAGCAGTACTTC.

The genes are TRBV5-1 and TRBJ2-7, with D uncertain. CDR1 is SGHRS, CDR2 YFSETQ, per germline. Trimming took off 0 bases at V and 5 bases at J, with 15 bases between the two ends. This CDR3 comprises 15 residues. The CDR3 region has the DNA TGCGCCAGCAGCTTGGCCCCAGACCCTCAGAACGAGCAGTACTTC. Translation gives CASSLAPDPQNEQYF.

The V gene is TRBV4-1, the J gene TRBJ1-2; D uncertain. Germline V gene data show CDR1 as MGHRA and CDR2 as YSYEKL. V was clipped by 1 base and J by 9 bases, with 9 bases between them. There are 12 residues in the CDR3. This CDR3 is CASSQGPASYTF. CDR3 nucleotide sequence: TGCGCCAGCAGCCAAGGGCCGGCGAGCTACACCTTC.

The chain uses TRBV11-2 and TRBJ2-7; TRBD1 aligns across 11 bases. Germline values: CDR1 SGHAT, CDR2 FQNNGV. Germline trimming cut 5 bases from V and 4 bases from J; bases unmatched to any gene: 7. The CDR3 extends over 15 amino acids. For the CDR3, the DNA is TGTGCCAGCAGCACCGCCGGGACAGGGGGTTACGAGCAGTACTTC. As protein: CASSTAGTGGYEQYF.

The chain joins TRBV29-1 to TRBJ2-7; 9 positions match TRBD2. In germline, CDR1 is SQVTM, CDR2 ANQGSEA. V shed 7 bases and J 5 bases; nucleotides not matched to a gene: 6. The CDR3 loop spans 12 amino acids. The CDR3 DNA is TGCAGCGGTAGCGGGAGTCGGCACGAGCAGTACTTC. Translation: CSGSGSRHEQYF.

This clone showed up just once. This chain connects TRBV9 to TRBJ2-5; 15 bases align to TRBD2. J gave up 4 bases and V 3 bases, and 7 bases lay outside the gene matches. Per germline, CDR1 SGDLS and CDR2 YYNGEE. The CDR3 loop spans 17 amino acids. The CDR3 DNA reads as TGTGCCAGCAGCGGAATGGGACTAGCGGGGGGAGGAGAGACCCAGTACTTC. It encodes CASSGMGLAGGGETQYF.

The rearrangement uses TRBV9 and TRBJ1-5; D not certain. Germline V CDR1 and CDR2: SGDLS, YYNGEE. The V end lost 7 bases, the J end lost 7 bases, and 12 bases lay between the germline ends. The CDR3 runs to 12 residues. CDR3 amino acids: CASGSVGQPQHF. The CDR3, as DNA: TGTGCCAGCGGGTCAGTCGGCCAGCCCCAGCATTTT.

V and J are TRBV5-5 and TRBJ1-1, with TRBD1 matching 10 bases. The CDR3 is 15 amino acids. V dropped 4 bases and J dropped 6; count of bases not matched to a gene: 9. Germline values: CDR1 SGHKS, CDR2 YYEKEE (reference sequence). The CDR3 region has the DNA TGTGCCAGCAGCCTAGGGACAGGGGATGTGCCTGAAGCTTTCTTT. Translated, it gives CASSLGTGDVPEAFF.

The rearrangement links TRBV5-6 to TRBJ1-5, with D hard to call. Germline V gene sequence: CDR1 SGHDT, CDR2 YYEEEE. The CDR3 is 15 residues long. Trimming removed 0 bases at V and 0 bases at J, with 7 bases between. CDR3 sequence (DNA): TGTGCCAGCAGCTTGGGGCCGTCTAGCAATCAGCCCCAGCATTTT. Translating gives CASSLGPSSNQPQHF.

The chain is built from TRBV6-1 and TRBJ2-1; D is unresolved. This CDR3 comprises 13 residues. The germline gives CDR1 MNHNS, CDR2 SASEGT. V dropped 8 bases and J dropped 6 bases, with 14 bases sitting between them. DNA of the CDR3: TGTGCCAGCTCTACCACGGACGTCAATGAGCAGTTCTTC. Its translation is CASSTTDVNEQFF.

The rearrangement joins TRBV7-9 to TRBJ1-2; 8 bases are shared with TRBD1. Germline V gives CDR1 SEHNR, CDR2 FQNEAQ (reference sequence). The CDR3 totals 13 residues. Trimming took 0 bases from V and 6 from J; bases not matched to a gene: 0. The CDR3 protein is CASSLATGDGYTF. The CDR3 DNA reads as TGTGCCAGCAGCTTAGCGACAGGGGATGGCTACACCTTC. The whole variable domain, remainder taken from reference TRBV7-9 and TRBJ1-2, is DTGVSQNPRHKITKRGQNVTFRCDPISEHNRLYWYRQTLGQGPEFLTYFQNEAQLEKSRLLSDRFSAERPKGSFSTLEIQRTEQGDSAMYLCASSLATGDGYTFGSGTRLTVV.

The chain recombines TRBV5-1 with TRBJ2-1; 9 bases line up with TRBD2. There are 15 residues in the CDR3. V dropped 4 bases and J dropped 7; count of bases not matched to a gene: 9. CDR1 SGHRS and CDR2 YFSETQ come from the germline V gene. The CDR3 sequence is CASSQTSGTRNEQFF. The CDR3 DNA reads TGCGCCAGCAGCCAGACTAGCGGAACTAGGAATGAGCAGTTCTTC.

The V gene is TRBV9, the J gene TRBJ2-7, with 10 positions matching TRBD2. The CDR3 has 14 residues. Germline V CDR1 and CDR2: SGDLS, YYNGEE. Trimming at V came to 2 bases and at J to 5 bases, leaving 4 bases not matched to a gene. The CDR3 DNA reads as TGTGCCAGCAGCGTTAGCGGACTAGCGGACGAGCAGTACTTC. This sequence encodes CASSVSGLADEQYF.

V usage is TRBV5-4 and J usage is TRBJ2-5; a possible D gene is TRBD2 (5 bases). The V gene lost 1 base and the J gene lost 5 bases, with 9 bases spanning the gap. CDR3 length: 13 amino acids. Germline lookup yields CDR1 SGHNT and CDR2 YYREEE (reference sequence). CDR3 bases: TGTGCCAGCAGCTTGCAGGACTCGGAGACCCAGTACTTC. Translation: CASSLQDSETQYF.

The chain couples TRBV9 to TRBJ2-1; D unclear. V gave up 7 bases and J gave up 4 bases, with 12 bases separating them. In germline, CDR1 is SGDLS, CDR2 YYNGEE. This CDR3 has 13 amino acids. CDR3 protein: CASGEPTYNEQFF. The CDR3 coding sequence is TGTGCCAGCGGAGAACCGACTTACAATGAGCAGTTCTTC.

The DNA for the CDR3 is TGTGCCAGTACAAAACGGGGGGCTGGAAACACCATATATTTT. Residues: CASTKRGAGNTIYF. The rearrangement links TRBV18 to TRBJ1-3, with D maybe TRBD1 (5 bases). V lost 9 bases, J lost 2 bases, and 14 bases lay in between. CDR1 and CDR2 from the germline V gene are KGHSH and LQKENI. There are 14 residues in the CDR3.

V and J are TRBV5-4 and TRBJ1-5; weak D call: TRBD1 (6 bases). The germline V gene encodes CDR1 SGHNT and CDR2 YYREEE (reference sequence). This CDR3 is 15 amino acids long. V was clipped by 0 bases and J by 0 bases, with 7 bases between them. The CDR3 nucleotides read TGTGCCAGCAGCTTGGGGACAGATAGCAATCAGCCCCAGCATTTT. It codes for CASSLGTDSNQPQHF. Using reference TRBV5-4 and TRBJ1-5 for the parts outside the CDR3, the full variable domain is ETGVTQSPTHLIKTRGQQVTLRCSSQSGHNTVSWYQQALGQGPQFIFQYYREEENGRGNFPPRFSGLQFPNYSSELNVNALELDDSALYLCASSLGTDSNQPQHFGDGTRLSIL.

The chain combines TRBV9 with TRBJ2-2; 11 nucleotides line up with TRBD2. Germline values: CDR1 SGDLS, CDR2 YYNGEE. The CDR3 runs 16 residues. The ends lost 0 bases at V and 9 bases at J; junction bases unmatched: 7. In DNA form, the CDR3 reads TGTGCCAGCAGCGTAGCTACTAGCGGGAGCCTTCGGGAGCTGTTTTTT. Its translation is CASSVATSGSLRELFF.

This clone is a singleton in its sample. The gene calls are TRBV9 and TRBJ2-5; 12 nucleotides align to TRBD2. Germline values: CDR1 SGDLS, CDR2 YYNGEE. The junction had 12 bases not matched to a gene; V was cut back by 4 bases and J by 5 bases. This CDR3 spans 17 amino acids. CDR3 loop: CASSPPGLAGPGETQYF. For the CDR3, the DNA is TGTGCCAGCAGCCCCCCAGGACTAGCGGGGCCCGGGGAGACCCAGTACTTC.

This chain joins TRBV5-4 and TRBJ1-3; TRBD1 is a possible D gene (5 bases). V was shortened by 3 bases and J by 0 bases, with 10 bases between the two germline ends. CDR1 is SGHNT, CDR2 YYREEE, per germline (reference sequence). This CDR3 is 15 amino acids long. This CDR3 is CASSSRDFSGNTIYF. Here the CDR3 DNA reads TGTGCCAGCAGCTCGAGGGACTTCTCTGGAAACACCATATATTTT.

The genes are TRBV11-2 and TRBJ2-3, with D possibly matching TRBD2 (5 bases). From germline, CDR1 is SGHAT and CDR2 FQNNGV. This CDR3 spans 15 amino acids. Trimming shortened V by 5 bases and J by 2 bases, and 14 bases separated the two germline ends. For the CDR3, the DNA is TGTGCCAGCAGCCGCCCAGCGGAGAACACAGATACGCAGTATTTT. This encodes CASSRPAENTDTQYF. The full variable domain, rest sourced from reference TRBV11-2 and TRBJ2-3, is EAGVAQSPRYKIIEKRQSVAFWCNPISGHATLYWYQQILGQGPKLLIQFQNNGVVDDSQLPKDRFSAERLKGVDSTLKIQPAKLEDSAVYLCASSRPAENTDTQYFGPGTRLTVL.

CDR3 region: CASSGLGTGELFF. CDR3 DNA: TGCGCCAGCAGTGGACTTGGGACCGGGGAGCTGTTTTTT. The gene calls are TRBV10-2 and TRBJ2-2; D is uncertain. This CDR3 has 13 amino acids. With 4 bases removed from V and 5 bases from J, the gap between germline ends came to 8 bases. Germline values: CDR1 WSHSY, CDR2 SAAADI.

CDR3 region: CSVGGQGETQYF. As DNA, the CDR3 is TGCAGCGTTGGGGGTCAGGGAGAGACCCAGTACTTC. This sequence joins TRBV29-1 and TRBJ2-5; tentatively, D is TRBD1 (5 bases). The CDR3 contains 12 residues. The V end was cut by 4 bases, the J end by 4 bases, with 10 bases between. The germline CDR1 and CDR2 sequences are SQVTM and ANQGSEA.

The chain recombines TRBV7-2 with TRBJ2-7; D call uncertain. V was cut by 5 bases and J by 5 bases, with 19 bases left in between. Germline lookup yields CDR1 SGHTA and CDR2 FQGNSA. This CDR3 comprises 15 residues. In nucleotides, the CDR3 is TGTGCCAGCAGCCCGCAGCCGAGAAGGTGGCACGAGCAGTACTTC. This sequence encodes CASSPQPRRWHEQYF.

The V and J genes are TRBV7-8 and TRBJ2-7; D may correspond to TRBD1 or TRBD2 (5 bases each). Per germline, CDR1 SGHVS and CDR2 FQNEAQ. The germline V and J ends were trimmed by 0 bases and 2 bases, with 8 bases remaining between them. The CDR3 sequence is 14 residues long. CDR3 coding DNA: TGTGCCAGCAGCTTAGCCGGGACCCCCTACGAGCAGTACTTC. It is translated as CASSLAGTPYEQYF. Filled out from reference TRBV7-8 and TRBJ2-7, the complete variable domain reads GAGVSQSPRYKVAKRGQDVALRCDPISGHVSLFWYQQALGQGPEFLTYFQNEAQLDKSGLPSDRFFAERPEGSVSTLKIQRTQQEDSAVYLCASSLAGTPYEQYFGPGTRLTVT.

The chain couples TRBV7-9 to TRBJ2-1; D remains ambiguous. The CDR3 sequence is 15 residues long. The V end was cut by 1 base, the J end by 1 base, with 8 bases between. CDR1 SEHNR and CDR2 FQNEAQ come from the germline V gene (reference sequence). The CDR3 loop is CASSLVGISYNEQFF. The CDR3 coding sequence is TGTGCCAGCAGCTTAGTGGGCATTTCCTACAATGAGCAGTTCTTC.

The V call is TRBV7-2, the J call TRBJ2-1; 7 bases map to TRBD2. From germline, CDR1 is SGHTA and CDR2 FQGNSA. Losses at the gene ends were 5 bases for V and 6 bases for J; bases not matched to a gene: 10. This CDR3 comprises 15 residues. CDR3 in DNA: TGTGCCAGCAGCCGTCAATCTAGCGGAGGCAATGAGCAGTTCTTC. This sequence encodes CASSRQSSGGNEQFF.

This sequence joins TRBV19 and TRBJ2-7; D might be TRBD1 (6 bases). The CDR3 consists of 14 residues. V was clipped by 3 bases and J by 4 bases, with 13 bases between them. The germline CDR1 and CDR2 sequences are LNHDA and SQIVND (reference sequence). CDR3 sequence: CASSIFQGNYEQYF. The CDR3 DNA reads TGTGCCAGTAGTATTTTCCAGGGGAATTACGAGCAGTACTTC.

The rearrangement uses TRBV18 and TRBJ2-5; D is unresolved. CDR1 KGHSH and CDR2 LQKENI come from the germline V gene. The CDR3 contains 13 residues. V was clipped by 3 bases and J by 2 bases, with 7 bases between them. CDR3 residues: CASSPSSQETQYF. CDR3 in DNA: TGTGCCAGCTCACCGTCCAGTCAAGAGACCCAGTACTTC.

The chain links TRBV5-4 to TRBJ2-3; perhaps TRBD1 as D (6 bases). Trimming took off 7 bases at V and 5 bases at J, with 8 bases between the two ends. The germline CDR1 and CDR2 sequences are SGHNT and YYREEE (reference sequence). CDR3 length: 11 amino acids. The DNA for the CDR3 is TGTGCCAGCCAACAGGGAGATACGCAGTATTTT. Protein product: CASQQGDTQYF.